These 27 T cell receptor beta chains were sequenced from one sample in a study of CD8 T cells in ankylosing spondylitis. Study-wide points: Blood from ankylosing spondylitis patients appeared to carry a characteristic roughly eight-variant TCR beta motif.

TCRdb redid the calling of the 5' RACE reads with MiXCR, one entry per CDR3 protein. In the table there are 470,000 or so distinct CDR3 sequences, 20% to 30% of which are singletons. These receptors' targets are unknown. The specimen sequenced was blood, either unsorted or a sorted T cell fraction (not recorded which). These receptors were obtained from a male donor with ankylosing spondylitis.

This chain joins TRBV4-2 and TRBJ2-3; possible D gene TRBD2, 5 bases. The CDR3 sequence is 16 residues long. The V end was cut by 2 bases, the J end by 2 bases, with 14 bases between. Germline CDR1 is LGHNA and CDR2 is YNFKEQ. The CDR3 loop reads CASSQRTRRNTDTQYF. The CDR3 DNA follows: TGTGCCAGCAGCCAAAGGACTCGGAGAAACACAGATACGCAGTATTTT.

This clonotype was found a few times. J is TRBJ2-5 and V is TRBV27, with a weak D call TRBD1 (6 bases). CDR3 length: 13 amino acids. Trimming took off 3 bases at V and 3 bases at J, with 8 bases between the two ends. Germline values: CDR1 MNHEY, CDR2 SMNVEV (reference sequence). CDR3 in amino acids: CASSLDRKETQYF. The CDR3 region has the DNA TGTGCCAGCAGTTTGGACAGAAAAGAGACCCAGTACTTC.

This clonotype was counted between two and nine times. This chain uses TRBV10-2 with TRBJ2-3; D may correspond to TRBD1 or TRBD2 (5 bases each). The CDR3 has 16 residues. The V end was cut by 7 bases, the J end by 5 bases, with 22 bases between. The germline V gene encodes CDR1 WSHSY and CDR2 SAAADI. The CDR3 nucleotides are TGCGCCAGCAACGAACGGGGCTCCTCTTTTGGAGATACGCAGTATTTT. Its translation: CASNERGSSFGDTQYF.

This clonotype was observed many times. The chain couples TRBV20-1 to TRBJ1-3; a weak D match, TRBD1 (5 bases). From germline, CDR1 is DFQATT and CDR2 SNEGSKA (reference sequence). The CDR3 consists of 15 residues. V was trimmed by 3 bases and J by 4 bases, leaving 16 bases between them. Here the CDR3 reads CSASPPGGDGNTIYF. The DNA for the CDR3 is TGCAGTGCTAGCCCCCCGGGTGGGGACGGAAACACCATATATTTT.

This clonotype was recorded a few times. This sequence joins TRBV6-5 and TRBJ1-1; D possibly corresponds to TRBD1 (6 bases). V lost 4 bases, J lost 4 bases, and 19 bases lay in between. The CDR3 is 16 amino acids. Germline-derived CDR1 and CDR2 are MNHEY and SVGAGI. CDR3 DNA sequence: TGTGCCAGCAGTTCACACCCGCGGGGGGCGTTCACTGAAGCTTTCTTT. Protein sequence: CASSSHPRGAFTEAFF.

With regard to this clonotype: A junction boundary mismatches the germline segment, possibly from a read error. The chain has TRBV11-3 and TRBJ2-1; TRBD1 might be the D (5 bases). The CDR3 has 13 residues. The germline CDR1 and CDR2 sequences are SGHNT and YENEEA. The CDR3 loop is CASSLGLLNEQFF. CDR3 bases: TGCGCCAGCAGCTTGGGGCTCCTCAATGAGCAGTTCTTC.

The CDR3 bases are TGCGCCAGCAGCCTTCAGGGGGCGACGGGGTTCTTC. This sequence encodes CASSLQGATGFF. The chain links TRBV5-1 to TRBJ2-1, with 8 bases identical to TRBD1. Per the germline V gene, CDR1 is SGHRS and CDR2 is YFSETQ. After removal of 4 bases from V and 15 bases from J, the junction contained 9 bases not matched to a gene. The CDR3 sequence is 12 residues long.

This clonotype has more than one count but fewer than ten. J is TRBJ2-1 and V is TRBV29-1; 8 positions match TRBD2. Unmatched junction bases numbered 7, after V lost 5 bases and J lost 4 bases. There are 14 residues in the CDR3. Germline V gene sequence: CDR1 SQVTM, CDR2 ANQGSEA. The CDR3 sequence is CSVRGLAGYNEQFF. As DNA, the CDR3 is TGCAGCGTTAGGGGTCTAGCGGGTTACAATGAGCAGTTCTTC.

This clonotype was counted only a few times. This chain uses TRBV20-1 with TRBJ2-3; D possibly corresponds to TRBD2 (6 bases). The V and J ends lost 6 bases and 0 bases respectively, with 10 bases between them. The CDR3 is 13 amino acids. Germline V CDR1 and CDR2: DFQATT, SNEGSKA (reference sequence). The CDR3 sequence is CSAKGGSTDTQYF. CDR3 in DNA: TGCAGTGCCAAGGGAGGAAGCACAGATACGCAGTATTTT.

The chain couples TRBV11-2 to TRBJ2-7; tentatively, D is TRBD1 (5 bases). V was clipped by 3 bases and J by 2 bases, with 8 bases between them. Germline V gene sequence: CDR1 SGHAT, CDR2 FQNNGV. The CDR3 is made up of 13 amino acids. CDR3 DNA sequence: TGTGCCAGCAGCTTCCAGGGTGCCTACGAGCAGTACGTC. Amino acids: CASSFQGAYEQYV.

The DNA of the CDR3 is TGTGCCAGCGCCCTCGAGAGGGCCGCTAACTATGGCTACACCTTC. The encoded protein is CASALERAANYGYTF. V is TRBV18 and J is TRBJ1-2; no reliable D call. Germline V gives CDR1 KGHSH, CDR2 LQKENI. This CDR3 is built from 15 residues. Trimming cost V 8 bases and J 0 bases, with 16 bases left between them.

The sample holds one count of this clonotype. The chain employs TRBV3-1 and TRBJ2-2; D is ambiguous. V was clipped by 4 bases and J by 5 bases, with 14 bases between them. The CDR3 length is 15 residues. The germline CDR1 and CDR2 sequences are LGHDT and YNNKEL (reference sequence). Here the CDR3 reads CASSPAGVWTGELFF. The CDR3 nucleotides read TGTGCCAGCAGCCCGGCTGGGGTATGGACCGGGGAGCTGTTTTTT.

The chain carries TRBV7-6 and TRBJ2-1; D might be TRBD1 (6 bases). The CDR3 has 15 residues. Germline V gene data show CDR1 as SGHVS and CDR2 as FNYEAQ. V was pared by 5 bases and J by 0 bases, with 11 bases between. The DNA of the CDR3 is TGTGCCAGCAGCCAGGGGCACCCCTCCTACAATGAGCAGTTCTTC. It yields the protein CASSQGHPSYNEQFF.

This chain links TRBV14 with TRBJ1-3, with D possibly matching TRBD1 (6 bases). Per germline, CDR1 SGHDN and CDR2 FVKESK. V lost 4 bases to trimming and J lost 2 bases, with 12 bases between them. The length of the CDR3 is 15 residues. CDR3 coding DNA: TGTGCCAGCAGCCTCGTTACAGGGACTGGAAACACCATATATTTT. Its protein product is CASSLVTGTGNTIYF.

The CDR3, as DNA: TGTGCCTGGATGTTGACTAGGAACACTGAAGCTTTCTTT. Translating gives CAWMLTRNTEAFF. The chain combines TRBV30 with TRBJ1-1; D remains ambiguous. V lost 4 bases and J lost 1, with 10 bases in between. Germline assignment: CDR1 GTSNPN and CDR2 SVGIG (reference sequence). The CDR3 length is 13 residues.

The chain uses TRBV9 and TRBJ2-1, with 9 bases matching TRBD2. Losses at the gene ends were 2 bases for V and 4 bases for J; bases not matched to a gene: 25. The CDR3 is made up of 22 amino acids. Germline CDR1 SGDLS, CDR2 YYNGEE. This CDR3 is CASSVLPSLREGLGTRYNEQFF. CDR3 DNA sequence: TGTGCCAGCAGCGTCCTACCTAGCTTGCGGGAGGGCCTAGGCACAAGATACAATGAGCAGTTCTTC.

The rearrangement links TRBV5-1 to TRBJ2-1; the D gene is possibly TRBD1 (5 bases). Germline loops: CDR1 SGHRS, CDR2 YFSETQ. The CDR3 totals 15 residues. V lost 4 bases to trimming and J lost 8 bases, with 19 bases between them. This chain's CDR3 is CASSPLAGRADEQFF. The CDR3 region has the DNA TGCGCCAGCAGCCCGCTGGCCGGCAGGGCCGATGAGCAGTTCTTC.

The chain has TRBV6-4 and TRBJ2-1, with D maybe TRBD2 (5 bases). Germline V gene sequence: CDR1 MRHNA, CDR2 SNTAGT. V was cut by 4 bases and J by 0 bases, with 7 bases left in between. The CDR3 contains 14 residues. The CDR3: CASSGESSYNEQFF. The CDR3 DNA is TGTGCCAGCAGTGGGGAGAGCTCCTACAATGAGCAGTTCTTC.

This clonotype was picked up a small number of times. For the CDR3, the DNA is TGCAGTGCTAGAGATTTAACAGGGGGCTACGAGCAGTACTTC. Translated: CSARDLTGGYEQYF. The chain couples TRBV20-1 to TRBJ2-7; TRBD1 matches at 8 bases. Germline-derived CDR1 and CDR2 are DFQATT and SNEGSKA (reference sequence). V shed 0 bases, J shed 3 bases, and the junction held 4 bases outside the gene matches. CDR3 length: 14 residues.

V and J are TRBV11-2 and TRBJ2-5; tentative D call: TRBD2 (6 bases). The germline V and J ends were trimmed by 3 bases and 1 base, with 9 bases remaining between them. Germline lookup yields CDR1 SGHAT and CDR2 FQNNGV. The CDR3 is 14 amino acids. In nucleotides, the CDR3 is TGTGCCAGCAGCTTTGGGGGGATCCAAGAGACCCAGTACTTC. Protein: CASSFGGIQETQYF. Together with reference TRBV11-2 and TRBJ2-5, the CDR3 gives the full variable domain: EAGVAQSPRYKIIEKRQSVAFWCNPISGHATLYWYQQILGQGPKLLIQFQNNGVVDDSQLPKDRFSAERLKGVDSTLKIQPAKLEDSAVYLCASSFGGIQETQYFGPGTRLLVL.

This clonotype was observed a handful of times. V usage is TRBV9 and J usage is TRBJ1-1, with D uncertain. CDR3 size: 15 residues. Trimming took off 0 bases at V and 3 bases at J, with 12 bases between the two ends. The germline V gene encodes CDR1 SGDLS and CDR2 YYNGEE. CDR3 coding DNA: TGTGCCAGCAGCGTAGAGCCGGGGAAGGACACTGAAGCTTTCTTT. The encoded protein is CASSVEPGKDTEAFF.

The chain is built from TRBV2 and TRBJ1-6; 7 nucleotides agree with TRBD1. The CDR3 contains 15 residues. The V and J ends lost 4 bases and 5 bases, in that order; junction bases with no gene match: 5. CDR1 is SNHLY, CDR2 FYNNEI, per germline. DNA for the CDR3: TGTGCCAGCAGTGGACAGGGACCGAATAATTCACCCCTCCACTTT. Protein product: CASSGQGPNNSPLHF.

The chain combines TRBV3-1 with TRBJ1-3; D gene ambiguous. Trimming removed 2 bases from V and 0 bases from J, with 11 bases in between. Germline CDR1 and CDR2: LGHDT and YNNKEL (reference sequence). There are 16 residues in the CDR3. CDR3 protein: CASSQPARSSGNTIYF. CDR3 nucleotide sequence: TGTGCCAGCAGCCAACCCGCAAGGAGCTCTGGAAACACCATATATTTT. Combining the CDR3 with reference TRBV3-1 and TRBJ1-3 gives the whole variable domain DTAVSQTPKYLVTQMGNDKSIKCEQNLGHDTMYWYKQDSKKFLKIMFSYNNKELIINETVPNRFSPKSPDKAHLNLHINSLELGDSAVYFCASSQPARSSGNTIYFGEGSWLTVV.

This chain joins TRBV20-1 and TRBJ2-7; no definite D call. Trimming pared 3 bases from V and 2 bases from J, leaving 5 bases between. The germline V gene has CDR1 DFQATT and CDR2 SNEGSKA (reference sequence). The CDR3 contains 11 residues. CDR3 bases: TGCAGTGCTAGTCTGACCTACGAGCAGTACTTC. Amino acid sequence: CSASLTYEQYF.

This clonotype showed up just a few times. J is TRBJ2-1 and V is TRBV5-1, with unresolved D. V lost 1 base to trimming and J lost 10 bases, with 18 bases between them. The CDR3 runs to 15 residues. CDR1 and CDR2 from the germline V gene are SGHRS and YFSETQ. The CDR3 DNA follows: TGCGCCAGCAGCTTGAGTCTCGATCACCCGGAAGAGCAGTTCTTC. This translates into CASSLSLDHPEEQFF.

This clonotype has more than one count but fewer than ten. The genes are TRBV5-6 and TRBJ2-1, with 8 positions matching TRBD1. The V segment lost 4 bases and the J segment 4 bases; nucleotides outside the gene matches: 22. This CDR3 comprises 20 residues. Germline V lookup: CDR1 SGHDT, CDR2 YYEEEE. In DNA form, the CDR3 reads TGTGCCAGCAGCAGCGACAGGGGCCCCAGGGACTTATTGGGGTACAATGAGCAGTTCTTC. Translated, it gives CASSSDRGPRDLLGYNEQFF.

The V gene is TRBV27, the J gene TRBJ2-7; the match to TRBD1 covers 8 bases. Germline V gene lookup returns CDR1 MNHEY and CDR2 SMNVEV (reference sequence). The length of the CDR3 is 15 residues. V shed 0 bases and J 6 bases; nucleotides not matched to a gene: 7. CDR3 protein: CASSLSVRGRVEQYF. The CDR3, as DNA: TGTGCCAGCAGTTTATCAGTCAGGGGGCGGGTCGAGCAGTACTTC.